These 24 T cell receptor beta chains were sequenced from one sample in a study of beta chain features in type 1 diabetes. Investigators reverse transcribed all isolated RNA, so they sequenced expressed TCRB transcripts. Sequencing was performed with immunoSEQ multiplex PCR; in TCRdb, only in-frame clones are kept and a portion is missing. The table has almost 250,000 clones, around 14% seen once. Material for sequencing was naive CD4+ T cells from blood. These receptors were obtained from a woman in her thirties or forties in good health.

This chain joins TRBV2 and TRBJ2-7, with TRBD1 identical over 9 bases. J lost 0 bases, V lost 8 bases, and 14 bases had no gene match. The CDR3 loop spans 17 amino acids. In germline, CDR1 is SNHLY, CDR2 FYNNEI. Written as DNA, the CDR3 is TGTGCCAGCTTTCGGGACAGGGCCAGAGGAAGCTCCTACGAGCAGTACTTC. The encoded protein is CASFRDRARGSSYEQYF.

The chain links TRBV15 to TRBJ2-3, with 8 bases identical to TRBD2. CDR1 and CDR2 from the germline V gene are LNHNV and YYDKDF (reference sequence). CDR3 length: 14 amino acids. Unmatched junction bases numbered 9, after V lost 8 bases and J lost 5 bases. The CDR3 nucleotides read TGTGCCACCGCGGGCGGGGGGAAGAGAGATACGCAGTATTTT. It is translated as CATAGGGKRDTQYF. Supplemented by reference TRBV15 and TRBJ2-3, the full variable domain reads DAMVIQNPRYQVTQFGKPVTLSCSQTLNHNVMYWYQQKSSQAPKLLFHYYDKDFNNEADTPDNFQSRRPNTSFCFLDIRSPGLGDTAMYLCATAGGGKRDTQYFGPGTRLTVL.

This clone turned up a few times. The chain joins TRBV7-9 to TRBJ2-2; 9 nucleotides line up with TRBD1. V lost 5 bases to trimming and J lost 4 bases; unmatched junction nucleotides: 8. The CDR3 length is 16 residues. The germline gives CDR1 SEHNR, CDR2 FQNEAQ (reference sequence). The CDR3 is CASSPRQGEGTGELFF. CDR3 coding DNA: TGTGCCAGCAGCCCCCGACAGGGGGAAGGCACCGGGGAGCTGTTTTTT.

The gene calls are TRBV7-2 and TRBJ2-4; D is unresolved. Deletions cut 5 bases from V and 7 bases from J, with 12 bases between. This CDR3 region has 13 residues. Germline lookup yields CDR1 SGHTA and CDR2 FQGNSA. The CDR3 DNA reads TGTGCCAGCAGCCCCTGGAGTGAGAACATTCAGTACTTC. The encoded protein is CASSPWSENIQYF.

This clone has just a few counts. The genes are TRBV7-6 and TRBJ2-5; 8 bases are shared with TRBD1. The germline V gene encodes CDR1 SGHVS and CDR2 FNYEAQ. Trimming at V came to 5 bases and at J to 5 bases, leaving 7 bases not matched to a gene. There are 14 residues in the CDR3. CDR3 in amino acids: CASSPDRGRETQYF. CDR3 DNA sequence: TGTGCCAGCAGCCCCGACAGGGGCCGTGAGACCCAGTACTTC.

This clone has a handful of counts. This chain links TRBV18 with TRBJ1-2; 10 bases align to TRBD1. The CDR3 extends over 15 amino acids. With V trimmed by 3 bases and J by 8 bases, 9 bases remained unmatched. The germline V gene has CDR1 KGHSH and CDR2 LQKENI. The CDR3 nucleotides read TGTGCCAGCTCACCCCTTATGACAGGGGGCGACGGCTACACCTTC. Translation: CASSPLMTGGDGYTF.

CDR3 DNA: TGTGCCAGCAGCAAAGAGGGTAGTGACTACAGAGGCTCAACCCTCACAGATACGCAGTATTTT. Protein sequence: CASSKEGSDYRGSTLTDTQYF. This chain uses TRBV21-1 with TRBJ2-3; the table's D call, TRBD2, has no DNA check behind it. TRBV21-1 is reported as a pseudogene. CDR3 length: 21 residues.

In its sample, this clone was seen a few times. The V call is TRBV1, the J call TRBJ2-5; the tabulated D call, TRBD2, remains unverified against the DNA. TRBV1 constitutes a pseudogene. This CDR3 has 16 residues. In nucleotides, the CDR3 is TGCACCAGCAGCCAACCTAGCGGGCGATACCAAGAGACCCAGTACTTC. This encodes CTSSQPSGRYQETQYF.

This clone was observed a handful of times. The chain recombines TRBV2 with TRBJ2-7; TRBD2 is a possible D gene (6 bases). The V and J ends lost 8 bases and 6 bases respectively, with 23 bases between them. Per the germline V gene, CDR1 is SNHLY and CDR2 is FYNNEI. This CDR3 is built from 15 residues. The CDR3 DNA sequence: TGTGCCAGCCGGAAAGAAGGGACGGCAGCGGGCGAGCAGTACTTC. Protein product: CASRKEGTAAGEQYF.

V and J are TRBV29-1 and TRBJ1-1; 8 bases are shared with TRBD1. V gave up 6 bases and J gave up 11 bases; unmatched junction bases: 14. CDR3 size: 13 residues. The germline V gene has CDR1 SQVTM and CDR2 ANQGSEA. The DNA of the CDR3 is TGCAGCGTCGTCGGACAGGGAGGGGTGATGGCTTTCTTT. Its protein product is CSVVGQGGVMAFF.

The chain couples TRBV4-1 to TRBJ2-7; D is perhaps TRBD1 (6 bases). The CDR3 is made up of 18 amino acids. V was clipped by 1 base and J by 1 base, with 20 bases between them. Looked up from germline, CDR1 is MGHRA and CDR2 is YSYEKL. CDR3 region: CASSQGGGAVDESYEQYF. The DNA for the CDR3 is TGCGCCAGCAGCCAAGGAGGGGGTGCCGTCGATGAGTCCTACGAGCAGTACTTC.

This clone has more than one count but fewer than ten. The rearrangement uses TRBV15 and TRBJ2-5; TRBD1 matches at 7 bases. The assigned J gene may be wrong: the sequence end matches TRBJ2-7 better. The CDR3 has 15 residues. Germline CDR1 reads LNHNV; CDR2 reads YYDKDF (reference sequence). Here the CDR3 reads CATSRDEGARYEQYF. The CDR3 DNA sequence: TGTGCCACCAGCAGAGATGAGGGGGCGCGGTACGAGCAGTACTTC.

With regard to this clone: One end of the junction is discordant with germline, which a read error may explain. V gene TRBV6-6 combines with J gene TRBJ2-5, with D tentatively TRBD1 (6 bases). The CDR3 contains 14 residues. Germline CDR1 is MNHNY and CDR2 is SVGAGI (reference sequence). The DNA for the CDR3 is TGTGCCAGCCGACCGACAGGCTCCAAAGAGAGCCAGTACTTC. It is translated as CASRPTGSKESQYF.

This clone was recorded a few times. The chain couples TRBV10-3 to TRBJ2-5; tentative D call: TRBD1 (6 bases). This CDR3 contains 13 residues. V was shortened by 8 bases and J by 1 base, with 11 bases between the two germline ends. CDR1 and CDR2 from the germline V gene are ENHRY and SYGVKD. The CDR3 sequence is CAIRVDSQETQYF. For the CDR3, the DNA is TGTGCCATCCGTGTGGACAGCCAAGAGACCCAGTACTTC.

This clone was detected a few times. This chain joins TRBV7-2 and TRBJ2-3; 7 nucleotides line up with TRBD1. The ends lost 6 bases at V and 2 bases at J; junction bases unmatched: 8. This CDR3 region has 15 residues. In germline, CDR1 is SGHTA, CDR2 FQGNSA. The CDR3 sequence is CASRRFGQDTDTQYF. In DNA, the CDR3 is TGTGCCAGCAGAAGGTTCGGACAGGACACAGATACGCAGTATTTT.

The J gene is TRBJ2-7, the V gene TRBV6-1; 7 nucleotides line up with TRBD1. Trimming at V came to 8 bases and at J to 4 bases, leaving 8 bases not matched to a gene. In germline, CDR1 is MNHNS, CDR2 SASEGT. The CDR3 is 13 residues long. CDR3 sequence: CASLRTGEYEQYF. Here the CDR3 DNA reads TGTGCCAGCCTCCGCACAGGGGAGTACGAGCAGTACTTC.

V is TRBV6-1 and J is TRBJ2-5; 11 nucleotides line up with TRBD2. CDR1 is MNHNS, CDR2 SASEGT, per germline. J lost 4 bases, V lost 10 bases, and 8 bases had no gene match. The CDR3 runs 14 residues. The CDR3 loop is CATSHGTSGETQYF. The CDR3, as DNA: TGTGCCACCTCCCACGGGACTAGCGGAGAGACCCAGTACTTC.

This clone was found a few times. The V gene is TRBV5-1, the J gene TRBJ2-7; 7 positions match TRBD1. V shed 4 bases and J 7 bases; nucleotides not matched to a gene: 14. The CDR3 is 15 residues long. Germline-derived CDR1 and CDR2 are SGHRS and YFSETQ. CDR3 DNA sequence: TGCGCCAGCAGCCCCGGGGACAGCTTCTCGGGGGAGCAGTACTTC. It is translated as CASSPGDSFSGEQYF.

This clone was detected a few times. J is TRBJ2-2 and V is TRBV2, with 13 bases identical to TRBD2. Germline V gene data show CDR1 as SNHLY and CDR2 as FYNNEI. The length of the CDR3 is 16 residues. The J segment lost 4 bases and the V segment lost 5 bases, leaving 4 bases of the junction unmatched. The CDR3 protein is CASSTSGGASTGELFF. The CDR3 DNA sequence: TGTGCCAGCAGTACTAGCGGGGGGGCGAGCACCGGGGAGCTGTTTTTT.

The gene calls are TRBV7-2 and TRBJ2-1; 11 positions agree with TRBD2. The V and J ends lost 1 base and 9 bases, in that order; junction bases with no gene match: 8. CDR1 is SGHTA, CDR2 FQGNSA, per germline. The CDR3 consists of 16 residues. The CDR3 nucleotides read TGTGCCAGCAGCTTAGGTAGCGGGGGGGGATGGGGTGAGCAGTTCTTC. As protein: CASSLGSGGGWGEQFF.

In this sample, this clone turned up a few times. The chain carries TRBV5-4 and TRBJ1-4; D may be TRBD1 (6 bases). Germline assignment: CDR1 SGHNT and CDR2 YYREEE (reference sequence). V was pared by 7 bases and J by 7 bases, with 20 bases between. The CDR3 totals 15 residues. Here the CDR3 DNA reads TGTGCCAGCTCACCGGGGGGCGCGGAGGGTGAAAAACTGTTTTTT. Encoded protein: CASSPGGAEGEKLFF. Full variable domain (rest looked up from reference TRBV5-4 and TRBJ1-4): ETGVTQSPTHLIKTRGQQVTLRCSSQSGHNTVSWYQQALGQGPQFIFQYYREEENGRGNFPPRFSGLQFPNYSSELNVNALELDDSALYLCASSPGGAEGEKLFFGSGTQLSVL.

The V and J genes are TRBV5-4 and TRBJ1-3, with D unclear. The CDR3 covers 15 residues. Germline V gene lookup returns CDR1 SGHNT and CDR2 YYREEE (reference sequence). Deletions cut 0 bases from V and 0 bases from J, with 7 bases between. CDR3 loop: CASSLDTTSGNTIYF. CDR3 nucleotides: TGTGCCAGCAGCTTGGACACCACCTCTGGAAACACCATATATTTT.

The CDR3 sequence: CASSSSGGLPDTQYF. In DNA form, the CDR3 reads TGCGCCAGCAGCTCCAGCGGGGGACTCCCAGATACGCAGTATTTT. The chain joins TRBV5-1 to TRBJ2-3, with 8 bases fitting TRBD2. Per the germline V gene, CDR1 is SGHRS and CDR2 is YFSETQ. This CDR3 contains 15 residues. Trimming cost V 3 bases and J 4 bases; bases outside gene matches: 7.

This chain joins TRBV2 and TRBJ1-1, with D possibly being TRBD1 (6 bases). CDR3 size: 15 residues. V shed 5 bases and J shed 0 bases, with 13 bases lying between them. Germline V lookup: CDR1 SNHLY, CDR2 FYNNEI. CDR3 loop: CASSRGRGLNTEAFF. The CDR3 coding sequence is TGTGCCAGCAGTCGGGGCAGGGGCTTGAACACTGAAGCTTTCTTT.